The clone carrying this T cell receptor (beta chain) showed up just once. The sample is drawn from a study of blood T cell repertoires in COVID-19. Germline CDR1 and CDR2: WNHNN and SYGVQD (reference sequence). J was trimmed by 1 base and V by 0 bases; bases with no gene match: 1. The CDR3 consists of 15 residues. TCRdb keeps only in-frame clones here, not all; method: immunoSEQ multiplex PCR. The sample consists of some 200,000 clones, around four fifths of them appearing once. Sequencing input: peripheral blood. This TCR was recovered from a woman between 65 and 79 years old with COVID-19, enrolled during active disease. This chain connects TRBV10-1 to TRBJ1-1; 8 positions agree with TRBD1. Here the CDR3 reads CASSESGTGNTEAFF. CDR3 DNA: TGCGCCAGCAGTGAGTCAGGGACAGGGAACACTGAAGCTTTCTTT.